Given below is one T cell receptor beta chain in context. This sample was taken from a study of T cell responses to AZD1222 COVID-19 vaccine. Study information: Second-dose intervals near 4 or 12 weeks were combined.

The assay was immunoSEQ multiplex PCR, and TCRdb's table has in-frame clones only and misses some. The sample includes 180,000 or so clones, about 93% of them seen just once. The sequenced sample was peripheral blood, obtained on day 0 of AZD1222 vaccination. This TCR came from an adult in good health.

CDR3 coding DNA: TGTGCCAGCAGCTCGTTGAAGGGAGACACCGGGGAGCTGTTTTTT. Its translation is CASSSLKGDTGELFF. This chain joins TRBV5-4 and TRBJ2-2, with D maybe TRBD2 (5 bases). The CDR3 covers 15 residues. V shed 3 bases and J shed 3 bases, with 12 bases lying between them. Per the germline V gene, CDR1 is SGHNT and CDR2 is YYREEE (reference sequence).